Sequencing of this T cell receptor (beta chain) was carried out in a study of T cell clones after liver transplantation. About the study: Standard immunosuppression, with no induction, continued until 12-24 months after transplant. Tolerant meant at least one year fully off immunosuppression without liver enzymes above twice normal.

Germline assignment: CDR1 KGHSH and CDR2 LQKENI. The V and J ends lost 3 bases and 6 bases respectively, with 12 bases between them. This CDR3 is built from 13 residues. Profiling relied on immunoSEQ multiplex PCR, and the TCRdb table lists in-frame clones only, not all of them. The sample contains around 120,000 clones, just over 90% of which appear only once. This chain links TRBV18 with TRBJ2-7; no reliable D call. This receptor was obtained from a human patient who received a liver transplant. Some T cells may be provided by the graft donor. This material consisted of CD4+ T cells from blood, taken 12 months after liver transplant. In nucleotides, the CDR3 is TGTGCCAGCTCACCTCTGGACGGCTTCGAGCAGTACTTC. This translates into CASSPLDGFEQYF.